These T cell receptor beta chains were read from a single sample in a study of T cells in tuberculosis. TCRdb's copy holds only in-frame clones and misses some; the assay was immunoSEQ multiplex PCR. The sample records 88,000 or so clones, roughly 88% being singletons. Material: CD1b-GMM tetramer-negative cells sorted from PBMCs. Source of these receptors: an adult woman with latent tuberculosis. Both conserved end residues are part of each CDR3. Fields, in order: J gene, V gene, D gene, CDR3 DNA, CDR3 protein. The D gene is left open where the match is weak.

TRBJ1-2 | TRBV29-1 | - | TGCAGCGTTGAAGATCGGGATGGCTCTACCGGCTACACCTTC | CSVEDRDGSTGYTF
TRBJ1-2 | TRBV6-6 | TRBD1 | TGTGCCAGCAGTAGAAAACCAGGGACAGCCAGACAATACACCTTC | CASSRKPGTARQYTF
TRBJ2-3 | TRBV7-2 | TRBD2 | TGTGCCAGCAGCTTAAACCCCTTTTGGAGCGGGGGAAGCACAGATACGCAGTATTTT | CASSLNPFWSGGSTDTQYF
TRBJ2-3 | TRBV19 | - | TGTGCCAGTAGTACTAACGGTGATACGCAGTATTTT | CASSTNGDTQYF
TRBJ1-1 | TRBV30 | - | TGTGCCTGGAGTGGGGTCCCGGCGGACACTGAAGCTTTCTTT | CAWSGVPADTEAFF
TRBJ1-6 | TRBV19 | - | TGTGCCAGTAGTTCATACAGGGCGGGGGATTCACCCCTCCACTTT | CASSSYRAGDSPLHF
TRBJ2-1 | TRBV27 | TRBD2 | TGTGCCAGCAGTCCTGAGCGGGGGCCCTCCTACAATGAGCAGCTCTTC | CASSPERGPSYNEQLF
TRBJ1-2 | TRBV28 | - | TGTGCCAGCAGTTTACCGAGCTATGGCTACACCTTC | CASSLPSYGYTF
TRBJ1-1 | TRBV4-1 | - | TGCGCCAGCAGCCAAGGGCAGGGGAACACTGAAGCTTTCTTT | CASSQGQGNTEAFF
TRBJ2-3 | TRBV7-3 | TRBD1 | TGTGCCAGCAGCCCCGGTGGAGGCAGGGGGCCGCATACGCAGTATTTT | CASSPGGGRGPHTQYF
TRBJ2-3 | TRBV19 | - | TGTGCCAGTAGTATTTCCAGGGCAGATACGCAGTATTTT | CASSISRADTQYF
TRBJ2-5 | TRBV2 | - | TGTGCCAGCAGTGAAACCACGCTCGGGGAGACCCAGTACTTC | CASSETTLGETQYF
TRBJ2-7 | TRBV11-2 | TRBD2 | TGTGCCAGCAGCTTTAGCGGGGACTACACCTACGAGCAGTACTTC | CASSFSGDYTYEQYF
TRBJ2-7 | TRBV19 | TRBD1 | TGTGCCAGTAGTGAACAGGGGGCGCTTATCGAGCAGTACTTC | CASSEQGALIEQYF
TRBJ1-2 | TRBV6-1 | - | TGTGCCAGCAGTGAGCTCGGACAGCGCGGGGGCCGCCACCTCTTC | CASSELGQRGGRHLF
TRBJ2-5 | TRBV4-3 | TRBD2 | TGCGCCAGCAGCCAAGGTCTAGCGGTAGAGACCCAGTACTTC | CASSQGLAVETQYF
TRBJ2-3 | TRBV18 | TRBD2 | TGTGCCAGCTCACCCCCGACTAGCGGGGGTGATACGCAGTATTTT | CASSPPTSGGDTQYF
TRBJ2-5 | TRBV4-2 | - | TGTGCCAGCAGCCAAGAAGCCCTAGCTCGGGAGACCCAGTACTTC | CASSQEALARETQYF
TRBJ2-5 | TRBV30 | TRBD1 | TGTGCCTGGAGTAGAGGGACAGGGCAAGAGACCCAGTACTTC | CAWSRGTGQETQYF
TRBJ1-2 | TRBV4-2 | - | TGTGCCAGCAGCCAAGAGGACAGTTTTAACTATGGCTACACCTTC | CASSQEDSFNYGYTF
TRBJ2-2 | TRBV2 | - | TGTGCCAGCAGATTCGGGGACTTCGCGAACACCGGGGAGCTGTTTTTT | CASRFGDFANTGELFF
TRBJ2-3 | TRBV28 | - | TGTGCCAGCGGCCCGACAGGGACTTCCACAGATACGCAGTATTTT | CASGPTGTSTDTQYF
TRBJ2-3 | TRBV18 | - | TGTGCCAGCTCCGTTTCGGGGGGCTTAGGAGATACGCAGTATTTT | CASSVSGGLGDTQYF
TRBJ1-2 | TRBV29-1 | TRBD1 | TGCAGCGTATCACCTCCTGACAGGGTGTATGGCTACACCTTC | CSVSPPDRVYGYTF
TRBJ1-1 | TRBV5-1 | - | TGCGCCAGCAGCTTGGTTGGCCCGGGGACTGAAGCTTTCTTT | CASSLVGPGTEAFF